This T cell receptor beta chain comes out of a study of T cell responses to AZD1222 COVID-19 vaccine. Clones were read by immunoSEQ multiplex PCR, and TCRdb kept only the in-frame ones, dropping some. Altogether about 150,000 clones are present, 92% being singletons, with the ten largest covering around 3.3%. This CDR3 has 14 residues. V was clipped by 6 bases and J by 0 bases, with 10 bases between them. CDR1 is SNHLY and CDR2 is FYNNEI in the germline V gene. Notes on the study in general: Compared with day 0, the breadth and depth of the Spike-specific TCR repertoire rose significantly after two doses of AZD1222. Just 5 or 6 AZD1222 recipients tested seropositive at baseline. Close to half of spike-specific TCRs reportedly recognize unmutated variant regions.

In the case of this clone: What it binds is not known.

The starting material was peripheral blood, obtained 28 days after the second AZD1222 dose. This TCR came from an adult who received the AZD1222 COVID-19 vaccine. The V call is TRBV2, the J call TRBJ2-3, with D perhaps matching TRBD2 (6 bases). The CDR3 protein is CASSGLSSTDTQYF. CDR3 coding DNA: TGTGCCAGCAGCGGACTATCTAGCACAGATACGCAGTATTTT.